The rows below give T cell receptor beta chains drawn from one sample of a study of CD8+CD57+ T cells in acquired aplastic anemia. TCRdb called the reads again in MiXCR, with one record for every CDR3 protein. The repertoire has 200,000 or so distinct CDR3 sequences, less than 65% of them found once; the top ten carry roughly 46%. Sample: sorted CD4+, CD8+, or CD8+CD57+ T cells (not recorded which) from PBMCs. These receptors were taken from a human donor with severe aplastic anemia or a healthy control (not recorded which). CDR3s include the opening cysteine and the closing phenylalanine or tryptophan. The D gene is left open where the match is weak. Size is stated for part of the rows, as once, few or many counts, or as a class when the clone is expanded.

d_gene	v_gene	len	j_gene	abundance	CDR3nt	CDR3aa
-	TRBV10-1	9	TRBJ2-7	few	TGCGCCAGCGACCTTGGGCAGTACTTC	CASDLGQYF
-	TRBV24-1	16	TRBJ1-5	-	TGTGCCACCAGTGACAAGACAGGATATAGCAATCAGCCCCAGCATTTT	CATSDKTGYSNQPQHF
TRBD1	TRBV7-2	15	TRBJ1-6	-	TGTGCCAGCAGCTTAACAGGGGTTGAGGGTTCACCCCTCCACTTT	CASSLTGVEGSPLHF
-	TRBV7-6	20	TRBJ1-1	-	TGTGCCAGCAGCTCCCCCAGCGGTTACTACGAGCCAGATCCGAACACTGAAGCTTTCTTT	CASSSPSGYYEPDPNTEAFF
TRBD1	TRBV10-3	14	TRBJ1-3	few	TGTGCCATCAGGCAGACAGGGAACGGAAACACCATATATTTT	CAIRQTGNGNTIYF
-	TRBV15	19	TRBJ1-2	many	TGTGCCACCAGCAGAGATCGGGGGACAACTGGGGCCCCTAACTATGGCTACACCTTC	CATSRDRGTTGAPNYGYTF
-	TRBV18	15	TRBJ2-5	many	TGTGCCAGCTCACATCTTAGGGGTTATGGAGAGACCCAGTACTTC	CASSHLRGYGETQYF
-	TRBV6-5	13	TRBJ2-7	few	TGTGCCAGCAGTGAAGCTGGAGGGAGAGAGCAGTACTTC	CASSEAGGREQYF
-	TRBV29-1	12	TRBJ2-7	few	TGCAGCGTTGAAGAACGCGGTTACGAGCAGTACTTC	CSVEERGYEQYF
-	TRBV7-9	17	TRBJ2-2	many	TGTGCCAGCAGCTTGCTAGGACTCCAGGGGTACACCGGGGAGCTGTTTTTT	CASSLLGLQGYTGELFF
-	TRBV5-1	15	TRBJ1-2	once	TGCGCCAGCAGCTTGGGGGGCCTCTCTAACTATGGCTACACCTTC	CASSLGGLSNYGYTF
-	TRBV7-9	15	TRBJ1-4	-	TGTGCCAGCAGCGAATCGGGGGGCGGAGATGAAAAACTGTTTTTT	CASSESGGGDEKLFF
TRBD2	TRBV29-1	14	TRBJ2-1	few	TGCAGCGTTGATGGCCAGCGGGGATACAATGAGCAGTTCTTC	CSVDGQRGYNEQFF
-	TRBV5-4	15	TRBJ2-3	-	TGTGCCAGCAGTGTTGGGGCTCTCGGCACAGATACGCAGTATTTT	CASSVGALGTDTQYF
TRBD2	TRBV5-6	16	TRBJ2-3	many	TGTGCCAGCAGTTCCCCGGGGGGTTTGTTCCCAGATACGCAGTATTTT	CASSSPGGLFPDTQYF
-	TRBV29-1	11	TRBJ1-2	many	TGCAGCAGCCTGACAGATTATGGCTACACCTTC	CSSLTDYGYTF
-	TRBV4-3	15	TRBJ2-2	few	TGCGCCAGCAGCCAAGAACTAGCCTCGGCCGGGGAGCTGTTTTTT	CASSQELASAGELFF
-	TRBV20-1	16	TRBJ2-3	-	TGCAGTGCTAGAGATCCGGCGGGGACAGCCACAGATACGCAGTATTTT	CSARDPAGTATDTQYF
TRBD2	TRBV7-8	13	TRBJ2-1	few	TGTGCCAGCACCGGACTAGCGGGAGTGGCACAGTTCTTC	CASTGLAGVAQFF
TRBD2	TRBV7-9	15	TRBJ2-7	-	TGTGCCAGCAGCCCCCCACTAGCGGTTCCCTACGAGCAGTACTTC	CASSPPLAVPYEQYF
TRBD1	TRBV11-3	16	TRBJ2-7	-	TGTGCCTGTCCCTTACTATCCCGGGACAGGTCCTACGAGCGGTACTTC	CACPLLSRDRSYERYF
TRBD1	TRBV20-1	17	TRBJ1-2	-	TGCAGTGCTAGGTCTAGCAGGGGGCGGCAGTGGGACTATGGCTACACCTTC	CSARSSRGRQWDYGYTF
-	TRBV25-1	14	TRBJ1-4	few	TGTGCCAGCAGTGCCTCCGGGACAAGGGAAAAACTGTTTTTT	CASSASGTREKLFF
TRBD1	TRBV12-3/TRBV12-4	12	TRBJ1-5	once	TGTGCCAGCTGCCACAGGGGTCAGCCCCAGCATTTT	CASCHRGQPQHF
-	TRBV6-1	12	TRBJ2-5	-	TGTGCCAGCAGTGAAGAAGGAGAGACCCAGTACTTC	CASSEEGETQYF
TRBD1	TRBV2	16	TRBJ1-6	once	TGTGCCAACTCATTCGCCGGGACAGAGGATAATTCACCCCTCCACTTT	CANSFAGTEDNSPLHF
-	TRBV20-1	8	TRBJ2-5	-	TGCAGTGCTGAGACCCAGTACTTC	CSAETQYF
-	TRBV9	16	TRBJ2-2	many	TGTGCCAGCAGCGTAGGGCCGGGAACGAACACCGGGGAGCTGTTTTTT	CASSVGPGTNTGELFF
-	TRBV7-9	12	TRBJ2-1	few	TGCGCCAGCGGCAACTACTACAATGAGCAGTTCTTC	CASGNYYNEQFF
-	TRBV19	16	TRBJ2-3	-	TGTGCCAGCAGCCAAGATCAGCGTCCCGGAGGGGGTACGCAGTATTTT	CASSQDQRPGGGTQYF
-	TRBV5-4	14	TRBJ1-4	-	TGTGCCAGCAGCTTGGGCTTCGCTAATGAAAAACTGTTTTTT	CASSLGFANEKLFF
-	TRBV4-3	15	TRBJ1-5	many	TGCGCCAGCAGCCAAGATCACCCGGGTGATCAGCCCCAGCATTTT	CASSQDHPGDQPQHF
TRBD2	TRBV14	16	TRBJ2-3	-	TGTGCCAGCAGCGTATCTAGCGGGTTTAGCACAGATACGCAGTATTTT	CASSVSSGFSTDTQYF
-	TRBV7-9	12	TRBJ1-4	-	TGTGCCAGCAGCTTAGGTCAGGAGAAACTGTTTTTT	CASSLGQEKLFF
-	TRBV5-5	16	TRBJ2-3	-	TGTGCCAGCAGCTTAGTTTGGGAGACGACCGCAGATACGCAGTATTTT	CASSLVWETTADTQYF
TRBD2	TRBV7-6	18	TRBJ2-7	-	TGTGCCAGCAGCTTAGGGATAGCGGGGGGCGCCCGACCTTACGAGCAGTACTTC	CASSLGIAGGARPYEQYF
-	TRBV29-1	12	TRBJ2-5	-	TGCAGCGTTGTTCCAATACAAGAGACCCAGTACTTC	CSVVPIQETQYF
-	TRBV7-2	15	TRBJ2-7	-	TGTGCCAGCAGCTTAGCGCCCGGGGTCAACTACGAGCAGTACTTC	CASSLAPGVNYEQYF
-	TRBV15	12	TRBJ1-5	-	TGTGCCACCAGCAGCCAAAATCAGCCCCAGCATTTT	CATSSQNQPQHF
-	TRBV7-9	15	TRBJ1-2	-	TGTGCCAGCAGCTTAGGAGCGACAGGCGGTAATGGCTACACCTTC	CASSLGATGGNGYTF
TRBD1	TRBV5-1	16	TRBJ2-1	-	TGCGCCAGCAGCTTGGGGCCGGACAGGGGACTCAATGAGCAGTTCTTC	CASSLGPDRGLNEQFF
TRBD2	TRBV7-3	16	TRBJ2-3	few	TGTGCCAGCACCGACGGCGAGCGGGATAGCACAGATACGCAGTATTTT	CASTDGERDSTDTQYF
-	TRBV9	16	TRBJ2-2	-	TGTGCCAGCAGCCAGGGGGCGGGGGGGAGGGCCGGGGAGCTGTTTTTT	CASSQGAGGRAGELFF
-	TRBV21-1	19	TRBJ2-6	-	TGTGCCAGCAGCACCCCGCAAGGCACAGCGAAGTCTGGGGCCAACGTCCTGACTTTC	CASSTPQGTAKSGANVLTF
TRBD2	TRBV10-1	17	TRBJ2-7	-	TGCGCCAGCAGTTTTGGGGCGAGCGGGAGCGTCTCCTACGAGCAGTACTTC	CASSFGASGSVSYEQYF
TRBD2	TRBV2	17	TRBJ2-3	-	TGTGCCAGCAGTGTAGCCACTAGCGGGGGGGCCACAGATACGCAGTATTTT	CASSVATSGGATDTQYF
-	TRBV19	16	TRBJ1-5	many	TGTGCCAGTAGTTACCGGGGCGAATATAGCAATCAGCCCCAGCATTTT	CASSYRGEYSNQPQHF
TRBD1	TRBV9	15	TRBJ2-7	-	TGTGCCAGCAGCGCGGGACAGGGTTTGTCCTACGAGCAGTACTTC	CASSAGQGLSYEQYF
TRBD1	TRBV12-3/TRBV12-4	15	TRBJ1-3	-	TGTGCCAGCAGTTACCGGACAGGGGGCAAAAACACCATATATTTT	CASSYRTGGKNTIYF
TRBD1	TRBV10-3	12	TRBJ2-1	-	TGTGCCTCCGGGACAGGCTACAATGAGCAGTTCTTC	CASGTGYNEQFF
-	TRBV11-2	13	TRBJ1-1	-	TGTGCCAGCAGCCAACACCAGAACACTGAAGCTTTCTTT	CASSQHQNTEAFF
-	TRBV19	12	TRBJ2-7	-	TGTGCCAGTAGTTCCAATGGGTTCGAGCAGTACTTC	CASSSNGFEQYF
-	TRBV6-1	17	TRBJ2-7	-	TGTGCCAGCAGCCAAAGTGGGGGGAGAACGGTTGGATACGAGCAGTACTTC	CASSQSGGRTVGYEQYF
-	TRBV20-1	13	TRBJ2-3	many	TGCAGTGCTTTGGGCGGGATTTCAGATACGCAGTATTTT	CSALGGISDTQYF
-	TRBV20-1	15	TRBJ2-5	-	TGCAGTGCGGCGGGGGCTAATGCGTACCAAGAGACCCAGTACTTC	CSAAGANAYQETQYF
-	TRBV20-1	15	TRBJ2-1	once	TGCAGTGCCGCATCCCGGGCGGCGCCGTGGGGTGAGCAGTTCTTC	CSAASRAAPWGEQFF